Given below is one T cell receptor (beta chain) in context. Its antigen is currently unknown. The data belong to a study of beta chain features in type 1 diabetes. Study-wide background: On cell yields, gender and age, patients and healthy donors were similar. General study findings and limits: The study found that naive, central memory and Treg TCRB repertoires appeared more similar in patients than in healthy donors. Cells with high TCR expression could be over-represented by cDNA sequencing. Junctions at VDJ sites from type 1 diabetes patients had fewer insertions and more deletions.

As every portion of the isolated RNA was reverse transcribed, the sequencing read expressed TCRB transcripts. The method was immunoSEQ multiplex PCR; TCRdb's version includes in-frame clones alone and lacks a portion of them. This table has a few hundred thousand clones, 12% to 15% appearing once. This TCR was recovered from a man aged 25 to 40 in good health. The sample consisted of central memory CD4+ T cells from blood.

CDR3 coding DNA: TGTGCCAGCAGCCAAGAAAGTCGACAGAACTATGGCTACACCTTC. It encodes CASSQESRQNYGYTF. The V call is TRBV4-2, the J call TRBJ1-2, with a tentative D call TRBD1 (5 bases). In germline, CDR1 is LGHNA, CDR2 YNFKEQ. The CDR3 extends over 15 amino acids. V lost 0 bases and J 2 bases, leaving 10 bases between the germline ends.